This T cell receptor beta chain was identified in a study of cytomegalovirus exposure and HLA in healthy donors. Study outcomes and limitations: Later work found most CMV-associated TCR beta chains apparently HLA-restricted. In a later analysis, across HLA loci, associated TCR counts were highest for DRB1, lowest for HLA-C. Later, an analysis found that common viral pathogens appeared to be linked with several of the most significant clusters.

PCR amplification relied on 60 Vbeta primers (plus 13 Jbeta primers). The data were produced by immunoSEQ multiplex PCR, yet TCRdb's version contains in-frame clones alone and is incomplete. The sample carries some 140,000 clones, about 80% recorded once. At collection, donors were nominally healthy, but unrecorded immune exposures were probable. This clone has a single count. The antigen remains undetermined. The CDR3 is made up of 15 amino acids. The chain couples TRBV21-1 to TRBJ2-3; the table's TRBD1 call for D was not verified on the DNA. TRBV21-1 is recorded as a pseudogene. The origin of this receptor is a male donor in good health and CMV-seropositive. Specimen: PBMCs. The CDR3 sequence: CASSKGGGFTDTQYF. The CDR3 bases are TGTGCCAGCAGCAAAGGGGGCGGCTTCACAGATACGCAGTATTTT.